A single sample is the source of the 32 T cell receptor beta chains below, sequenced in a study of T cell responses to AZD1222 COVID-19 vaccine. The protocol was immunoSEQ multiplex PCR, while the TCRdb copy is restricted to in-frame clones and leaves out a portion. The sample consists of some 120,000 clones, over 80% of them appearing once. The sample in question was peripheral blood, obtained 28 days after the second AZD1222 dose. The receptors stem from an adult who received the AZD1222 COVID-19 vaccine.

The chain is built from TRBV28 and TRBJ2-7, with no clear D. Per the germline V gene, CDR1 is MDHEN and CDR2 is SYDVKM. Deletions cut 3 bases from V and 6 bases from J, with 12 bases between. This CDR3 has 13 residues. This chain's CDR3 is CASSLWLSAEQYF. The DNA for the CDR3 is TGTGCCAGCAGTTTGTGGCTATCTGCCGAGCAGTACTTC.

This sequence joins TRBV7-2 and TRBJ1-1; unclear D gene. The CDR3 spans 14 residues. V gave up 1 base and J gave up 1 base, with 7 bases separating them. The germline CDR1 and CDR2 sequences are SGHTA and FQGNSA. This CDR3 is CASSLVSQNTEAFF. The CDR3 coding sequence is TGTGCCAGCAGCTTAGTTTCGCAGAACACTGAAGCTTTCTTT.

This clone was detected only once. CDR3 sequence: CASSLQENTEAFF. CDR3 nucleotides: TGTGCCAGCAGCTTACAGGAGAACACTGAAGCTTTCTTT. The V gene is TRBV11-3, the J gene TRBJ1-1; D not certain. Per the germline V gene, CDR1 is SGHNT and CDR2 is YENEEA. The V end was cut by 2 bases, the J end by 1 base, with 5 bases between. The CDR3 has 13 residues.

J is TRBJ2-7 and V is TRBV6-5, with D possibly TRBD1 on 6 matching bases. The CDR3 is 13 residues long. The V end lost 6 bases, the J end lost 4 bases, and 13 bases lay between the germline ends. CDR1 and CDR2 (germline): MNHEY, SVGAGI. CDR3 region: CASRRTEQYEQYF. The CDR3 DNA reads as TGTGCCAGCAGGCGGACAGAGCAGTACGAGCAGTACTTC.

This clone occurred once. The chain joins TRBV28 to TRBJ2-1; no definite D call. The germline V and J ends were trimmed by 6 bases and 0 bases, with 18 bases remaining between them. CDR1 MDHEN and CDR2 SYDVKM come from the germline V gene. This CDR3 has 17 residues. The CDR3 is CASRPAESYASYNEQFF. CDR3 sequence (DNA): TGTGCCAGCAGACCAGCAGAGTCCTACGCCTCCTACAATGAGCAGTTCTTC.

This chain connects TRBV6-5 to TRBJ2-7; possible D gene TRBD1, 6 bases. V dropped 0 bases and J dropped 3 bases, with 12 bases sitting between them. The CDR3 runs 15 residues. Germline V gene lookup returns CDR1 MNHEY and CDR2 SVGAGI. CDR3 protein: CASSYSFTGNYEQYF. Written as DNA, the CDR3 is TGTGCCAGCAGTTACTCGTTCACAGGGAACTACGAGCAGTACTTC.

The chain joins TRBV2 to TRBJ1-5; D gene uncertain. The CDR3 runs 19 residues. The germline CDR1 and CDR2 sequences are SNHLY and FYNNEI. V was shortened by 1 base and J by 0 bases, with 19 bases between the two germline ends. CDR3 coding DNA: TGTGCCAGCAGTGAAGAGTACCCTACGGCTTTATATAGCAATCAGCCCCAGCATTTT. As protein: CASSEEYPTALYSNQPQHF.

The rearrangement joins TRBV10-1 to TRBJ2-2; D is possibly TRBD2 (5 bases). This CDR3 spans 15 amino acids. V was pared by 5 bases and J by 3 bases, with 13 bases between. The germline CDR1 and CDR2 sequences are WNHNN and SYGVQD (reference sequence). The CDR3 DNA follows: TGCGCCAGCAGTTTGAGGGAAGGTGACACCGGGGAGCTGTTTTTT. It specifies CASSLREGDTGELFF.

The CDR3 reads CASSQDGMGLYNEQFF. The CDR3 DNA reads TGTGCCAGCAGTCAAGACGGGATGGGCCTCTACAATGAGCAGTTCTTC. The J gene is TRBJ2-1, the V gene TRBV28; TRBD2 is a possible D gene (5 bases). The V gene's germline CDR1 is MDHEN and CDR2 SYDVKM. Trimming removed 5 bases from V and 3 bases from J, with 17 bases in between. The CDR3 sequence is 16 residues long. The whole variable domain, filled in from reference TRBV28 and TRBJ2-1, reads DVKVTQSSRYLVKRTGEKVFLECVQDMDHENMFWYRQDPGLGLRLIYFSYDVKMKEKGDIPEGYSVSREKKERFSLILESASTNQTSMYLCASSQDGMGLYNEQFFGPGTRLTVL.

The CDR3 loop is CASSQDGGGGPYNEQFF. The CDR3 bases are TGTGCCAGCAGCCAAGATGGGGGCGGGGGCCCCTACAATGAGCAGTTCTTC. The chain has TRBV4-2 and TRBJ2-1; TRBD2 is a possible D gene (7 bases). V was cut by 0 bases and J by 2 bases, with 14 bases left in between. The CDR3 spans 17 residues. Germline CDR1 LGHNA, CDR2 YNFKEQ.

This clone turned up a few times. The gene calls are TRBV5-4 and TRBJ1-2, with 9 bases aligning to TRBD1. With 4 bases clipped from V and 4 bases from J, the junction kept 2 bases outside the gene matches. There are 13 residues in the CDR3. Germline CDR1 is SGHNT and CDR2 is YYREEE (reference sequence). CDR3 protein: CASSTDRGYGYTF. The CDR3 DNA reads TGTGCCAGCAGCACGGACAGGGGCTATGGCTACACCTTC.

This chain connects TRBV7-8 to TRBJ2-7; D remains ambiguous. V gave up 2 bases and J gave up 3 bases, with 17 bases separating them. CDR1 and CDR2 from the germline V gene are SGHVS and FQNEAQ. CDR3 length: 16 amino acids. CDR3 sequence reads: CASSLRFPRTGYEQYF. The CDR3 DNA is TGTGCCAGCAGCTTAAGGTTTCCCCGAACGGGCTACGAGCAGTACTTC.

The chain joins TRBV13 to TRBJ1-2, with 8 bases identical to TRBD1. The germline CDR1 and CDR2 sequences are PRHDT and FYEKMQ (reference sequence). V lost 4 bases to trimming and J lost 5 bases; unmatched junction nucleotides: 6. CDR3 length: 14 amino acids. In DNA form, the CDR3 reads TGTGCCAGCAGCTCCGGGACAGGAGATTATGGCTACACCTTC. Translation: CASSSGTGDYGYTF.

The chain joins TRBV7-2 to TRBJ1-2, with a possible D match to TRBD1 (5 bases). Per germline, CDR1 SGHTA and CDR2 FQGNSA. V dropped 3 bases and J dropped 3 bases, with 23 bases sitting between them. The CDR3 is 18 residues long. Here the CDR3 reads CASSFPEKISGGDYGYTF. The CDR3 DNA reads TGTGCCAGCAGCTTCCCCGAAAAGATATCCGGAGGGGACTATGGCTACACCTTC.

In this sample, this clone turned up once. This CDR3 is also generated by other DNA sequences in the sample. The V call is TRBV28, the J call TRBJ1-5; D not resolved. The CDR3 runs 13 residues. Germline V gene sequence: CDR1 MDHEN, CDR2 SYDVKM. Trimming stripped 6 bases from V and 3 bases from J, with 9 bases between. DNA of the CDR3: TGTGCCAGCAGGGCCTACAACAATCAGCCCCAGCATTTT. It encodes CASRAYNNQPQHF.

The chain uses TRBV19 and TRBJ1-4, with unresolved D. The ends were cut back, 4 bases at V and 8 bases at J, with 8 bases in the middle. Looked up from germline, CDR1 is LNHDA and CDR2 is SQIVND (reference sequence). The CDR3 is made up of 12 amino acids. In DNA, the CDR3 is TGTGCCAGTAGTACGCGGACGGAAAAACTGTTTTTT. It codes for CASSTRTEKLFF. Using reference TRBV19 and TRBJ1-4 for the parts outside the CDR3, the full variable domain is DGGITQSPKYLFRKEGQNVTLSCEQNLNHDAMYWYRQDPGQGLRLIYYSQIVNDFQKGDIAEGYSVSREKKESFPLTVTSAQKNPTAFYLCASSTRTEKLFFGSGTQLSVL.

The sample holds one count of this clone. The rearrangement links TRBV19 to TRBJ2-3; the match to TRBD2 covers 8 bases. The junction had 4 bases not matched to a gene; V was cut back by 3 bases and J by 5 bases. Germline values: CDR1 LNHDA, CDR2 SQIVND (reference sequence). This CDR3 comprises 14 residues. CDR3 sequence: CASSMLAGLDTQYF. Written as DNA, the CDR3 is TGTGCCAGTAGTATGTTAGCGGGACTAGATACGCAGTATTTT.

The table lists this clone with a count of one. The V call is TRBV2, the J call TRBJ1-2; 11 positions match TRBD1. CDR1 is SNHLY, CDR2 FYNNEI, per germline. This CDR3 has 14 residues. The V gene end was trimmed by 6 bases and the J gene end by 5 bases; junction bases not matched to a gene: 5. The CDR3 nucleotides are TGTGCCAGCAGAGGGACAGGGGGGGTTTATGGCTACACCTTC. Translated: CASRGTGGVYGYTF.

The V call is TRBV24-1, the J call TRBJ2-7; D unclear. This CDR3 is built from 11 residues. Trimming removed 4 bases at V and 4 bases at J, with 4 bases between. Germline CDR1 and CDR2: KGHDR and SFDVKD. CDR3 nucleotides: TGTGCCACCAGTGACTGGTACGAGCAGTACTTC. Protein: CATSDWYEQYF.

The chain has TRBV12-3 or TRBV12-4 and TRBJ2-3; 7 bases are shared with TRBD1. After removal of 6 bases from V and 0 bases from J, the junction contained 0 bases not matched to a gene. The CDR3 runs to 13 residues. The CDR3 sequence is CASRGQSTDTQYF. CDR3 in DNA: TGTGCCAGCAGGGGACAGAGCACAGATACGCAGTATTTT.

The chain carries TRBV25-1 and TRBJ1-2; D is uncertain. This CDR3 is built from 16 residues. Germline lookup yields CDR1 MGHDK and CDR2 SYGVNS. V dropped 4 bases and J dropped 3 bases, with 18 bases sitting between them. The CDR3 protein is CASSVNLGPADYGYTF. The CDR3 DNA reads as TGTGCCAGCAGTGTGAACCTAGGACCGGCGGACTATGGCTACACCTTC.

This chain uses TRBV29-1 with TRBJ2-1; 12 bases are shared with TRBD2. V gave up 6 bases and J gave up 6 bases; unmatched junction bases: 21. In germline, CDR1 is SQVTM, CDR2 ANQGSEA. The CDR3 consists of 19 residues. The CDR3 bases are TGCAGCGTGGAAAGGGGGGTCGGGGCTAGCGGGAGGGTTGGCAATGAGCAGTTCTTC. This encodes CSVERGVGASGRVGNEQFF.

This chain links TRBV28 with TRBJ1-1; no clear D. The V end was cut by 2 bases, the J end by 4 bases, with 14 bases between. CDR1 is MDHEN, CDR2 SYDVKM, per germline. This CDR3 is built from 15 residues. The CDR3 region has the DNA TGTGCCAGCAGTTTAGGCGGGCGCCGGGGCACTGAAGCTTTCTTT. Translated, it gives CASSLGGRRGTEAFF.

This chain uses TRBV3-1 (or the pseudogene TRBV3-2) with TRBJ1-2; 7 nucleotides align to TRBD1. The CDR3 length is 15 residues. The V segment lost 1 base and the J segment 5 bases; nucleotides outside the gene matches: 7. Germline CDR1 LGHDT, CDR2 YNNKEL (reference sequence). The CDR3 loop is CASSQAPPGGYGYTF. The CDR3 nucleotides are TGTGCCAGCAGCCAAGCCCCTCCAGGGGGGTATGGCTACACCTTC.

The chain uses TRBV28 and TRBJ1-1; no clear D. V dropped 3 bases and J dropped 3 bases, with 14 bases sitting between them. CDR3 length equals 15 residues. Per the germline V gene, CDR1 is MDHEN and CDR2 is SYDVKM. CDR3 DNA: TGTGCCAGCAGTTTTCATCTATTCGGGGACACTGAAGCTTTCTTT. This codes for CASSFHLFGDTEAFF.

The DNA of the CDR3 is TGTGCCAGCAGCTTAGACGGGACTAGCGGAACGCAAGAGACCCAGTACTTC. This sequence encodes CASSLDGTSGTQETQYF. V usage is TRBV7-2 and J usage is TRBJ2-5; TRBD2 matches at 11 bases. The V segment lost 1 base and the J segment 2 bases; nucleotides outside the gene matches: 6. The germline V gene encodes CDR1 SGHTA and CDR2 FQGNSA. This CDR3 is built from 17 residues.

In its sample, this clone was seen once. Here the CDR3 DNA reads TGTGCCAGCTCCCCACAGCCAGGGGAGACCCAGTACTTC. Its translation is CASSPQPGETQYF. The gene calls are TRBV19 and TRBJ2-5; a possible D gene is TRBD1 (5 bases). Trimming cost V 9 bases and J 5 bases, with 16 bases left between them. The V gene's germline CDR1 is LNHDA and CDR2 SQIVND (reference sequence). This CDR3 has 13 residues.

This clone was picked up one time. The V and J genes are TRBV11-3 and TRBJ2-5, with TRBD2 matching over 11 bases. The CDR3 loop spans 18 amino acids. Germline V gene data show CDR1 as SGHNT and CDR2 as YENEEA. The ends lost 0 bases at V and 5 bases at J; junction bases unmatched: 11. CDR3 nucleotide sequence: TGTGCCAGCAGCTTAGAAGGCCTAGCGGGGGGAGAGCGGGAGACCCAGTACTTC. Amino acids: CASSLEGLAGGERETQYF.

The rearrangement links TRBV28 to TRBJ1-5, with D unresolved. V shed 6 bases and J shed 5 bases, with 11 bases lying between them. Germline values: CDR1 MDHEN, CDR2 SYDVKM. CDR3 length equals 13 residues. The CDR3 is CASSPPLHQPQHF. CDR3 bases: TGTGCCAGCAGCCCACCCTTACATCAGCCCCAGCATTTT.

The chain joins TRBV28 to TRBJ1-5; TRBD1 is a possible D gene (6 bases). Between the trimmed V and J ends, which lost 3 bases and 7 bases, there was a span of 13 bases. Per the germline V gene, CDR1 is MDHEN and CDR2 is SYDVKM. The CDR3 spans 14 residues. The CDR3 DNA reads TGTGCCAGCAGTTTGTTGGTAGGGGGGCAGCCCCAGCATTTT. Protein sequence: CASSLLVGGQPQHF.

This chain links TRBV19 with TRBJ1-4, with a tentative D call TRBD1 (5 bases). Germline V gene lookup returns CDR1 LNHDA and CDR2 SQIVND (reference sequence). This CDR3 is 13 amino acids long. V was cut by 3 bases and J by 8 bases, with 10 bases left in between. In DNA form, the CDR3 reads TGTGCCAGTAGTATCAGGGAGCGGGAAAAACTGTTTTTT. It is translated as CASSIREREKLFF.

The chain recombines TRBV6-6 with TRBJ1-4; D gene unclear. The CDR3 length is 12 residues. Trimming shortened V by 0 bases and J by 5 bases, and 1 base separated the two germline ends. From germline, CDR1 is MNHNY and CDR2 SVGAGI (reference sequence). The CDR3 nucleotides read TGTGCCAGCAGTTACTCGAATGAAAAACTGTTTTTT. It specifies CASSYSNEKLFF.